These T cell receptor beta chains were read from a single sample in a study of T cells in Graves' hyperthyroidism and ophthalmopathy. TCRdb fed the multiplex PCR reads into MiXCR, producing one record per CDR3 protein. This repertoire shows approximately 360,000 distinct CDR3 sequences, just under 25% found once; its top ten account for over 70%. Specimen: blood. These receptors were collected from a man aged 50-59 years with Graves' hyperthyroidism. Both conserved end residues are trimmed from each CDR3.

>TRBV11-2|11
ASSLGALSEAF
>TRBV15|11
ATRKTGSYEQY
>TRBV20-1|13
SASTTGGHNTEAF
>TRBV6-2/TRBV6-3|15
ASSYPSRQSSGNTIY
>TRBV5-1|10
ASTQDRDEQY
>TRBV7-3|12
ASSWGGESDTQY
>TRBV24-1|11
ATSRSLYNEQF
>TRBV12-3/TRBV12-4|11
ASSFILQETQY
>TRBV5-1|13
ASRPRGQSNYGYT
>TRBV13|13
ASNQYSARTDTQY
>TRBV20-1|10
SASLENTEAF
>TRBV11-3|15
ASSSGPRMVEQETQY
>TRBV6-5|13
ASTPGQCSGNTIY
>TRBV28|13
ASSSRSLGTGELF
>TRBV24-1|10
ATSDLLGLRY
>TRBV11-2|11
ASSYNPRETQY
>TRBV12-3/TRBV12-4|14
ASSQRSGGTKDGYT
>TRBV20-1|11
SASNAGNQPQH
>TRBV27|14
ASSPGTGWGTDTQY
>TRBV2|11
ASKRDRDEKLF
>TRBV3-1|12
ASSPLRAGNEQF
>TRBV28|10
ASSLIDSEQF
>TRBV27|11
ASSLRAKLGQF
>TRBV7-9|11
ASSPEDGYEQY
>TRBV27|14
ASSYSASGDTDTQY
>TRBV7-2|12
ASSQSTGGYEQY
>TRBV5-1|12
ASSLDRVQETQY
>TRBV7-6|13
ASSLAAGGLYEQY
>TRBV5-1|14
ASSLGPTGSGNTIY
>TRBV27|14
ASSPSLSGFHNEQF
>TRBV5-6|13
ASSRRPGARAEAF
>TRBV2|11
ASSENGNTEAF
>TRBV7-2|12
ASSDGVRDYGYT
>TRBV3-1|10
ASSQVTTEAF
>TRBV6-2/TRBV6-3|14
ASRPLLAEVSYEQY
>TRBV20-1|12
SARDKAGPYEQF
>TRBV5-1|11
ASSETENTEAF
>TRBV5-4|12
ASSLDRGVNGYT
>TRBV12-5|15
ASGPTLAGGGEETQY
>TRBV19|12
ASRNLATQSEQF
>TRBV2|10
ASRGSVPGYT
>TRBV5-1|13
ASRLELAGTGEQF
>TRBV6-1|11
ASILDSYTEAF
>TRBV29-1|11
SAINRGLNEQF
>TRBV28|11
ASSSGPNYGYT
>TRBV29-1|10
SVDWGLGTQY
>TRBV7-3|11
ASSQEGYNEQF
>TRBV12-3/TRBV12-4|13
ASSLASGSGNTIY
>TRBV15|14
ATVEAGGPGTGELF